The text below deals with one T cell receptor beta chain. The antigen is not known. This specimen belongs to a study of cytomegalovirus exposure and HLA in healthy donors. Amplification used 60 Vbeta primers and 13 Jbeta primers. This table comes from immunoSEQ multiplex PCR, and its TCRdb copy is limited to in-frame clones, with some not included. The top ten clones hold under 8% of a sample with about 59,000 clones, roughly 75% of them seen once. Trimming removed 5 bases at V and 8 bases at J, with 13 bases between. Germline loops: CDR1 SGHTA, CDR2 FQGTGA. This CDR3 is built from 13 residues. General study findings and limits: According to an earlier analysis, most TCR beta V segments yielded productive rearrangements about 90% or about 30% of the time. The study found most TCR sequences rare, yet found some public TCRs in many donors. The classifier was said to identify cytomegalovirus status with high specificity and sensitivity.

The TCR was taken from a man aged 25 to 40 in good health and CMV-seropositive. Source material: PBMCs. The gene calls are TRBV7-3 and TRBJ2-1; D is possibly TRBD2 (6 bases). This CDR3 reads CASSQLADHEQFF. The CDR3 DNA sequence: TGTGCCAGCAGCCAACTAGCTGACCATGAGCAGTTCTTC.